Sequencing of this T cell receptor (beta chain) was carried out in a study of cytomegalovirus exposure and HLA in healthy donors (dated by TCRdb to between 2016 and 2019). About the investigation overall: According to an earlier analysis of a few hundred of the donors, 150 million to 200 million T cells yielded over 90 million unique TCR beta sequences and around 280 Gb of sequence data. The study aimed to test whether signatures of past pathogen exposure could be identified by cataloging public T cell receptors. All discovery cohort repertoires had been generated using a single sequencing platform. Both class I and class II loci were covered by HLA typing, at four-digit resolution. High-throughput TCR immunosequencing, statistical association of individual TCRs with disease status, and machine learning were combined to predict cytomegalovirus infection status. A later analysis re-analyzed previously published TCR beta repertoires from 660 or so donors and added high-resolution HLA genotyping to study TCR occurrence patterns. Typing coverage differed by locus: A, B, C, DRB1 and DQB1 were typed in roughly 620-630 donors, DQA1 in 500 to 550, DPA1 in 606, and DPB1 in roughly 470. Roughly 300 gigabases of sequencing data and roughly 80 million unique TCR sequences made up an early release that covered several hundred HLA-typed donors. Besides the first cohort of 666 subjects, a separate validation cohort made up of over 95 different subjects was used. Among the roughly 380 genotyped donors, roughly 80% belonged to the genetic ancestry cluster associated with self-reported Caucasian donors. An earlier analysis of more than 450 of the donors used high-throughput TCR beta sequencing to judge whether each TCR beta V gene segment behaved as functional or pseudogenic. Genome-wide SNP genotypes for about 65% of the roughly 700 donors were used in a later genetic analysis, which treated that subset as a discovery cohort. Four to six DR-DQ haplotypes were handled as single units for association and clustering, since linkage in the cohort was strong. The study profiled the T cell repertoires of 500 to 800 subjects by immunosequencing and related them to cytomegalovirus serostatus. Donor age, sex, ethnicity and CMV serostatus were compiled alongside the repertoire data. The later analysis used no new phenotypic data to find candidate immune exposures, relying instead on TCR beta sequences and their occurrence across donors. Among 398 genotyped donors of the cohort, an average of around 240,000 unique TCR beta nucleotide sequences was sequenced per donor, of which about 19% were non-productive. On the study overall, not on this receptor specifically: The cohort was sequenced for TCR beta chains only, and without alpha or paired-chain data the features that could be detected were limited. The classifier was reported to diagnose cytomegalovirus status with high specificity and sensitivity in both the original cohort and the validation cohort. Presence/absence analyses assumed roughly uniform sequencing depth across donors, an assumption that may not hold. About 15 rarely observed V segments, including chromosome 9 orphons, were excluded from the earlier analysis of 550 to 700 of the donors because counts were too low. A later genetic analysis reported fewer N-insertions in productive TCRs among donors in an Asian-associated ancestry cluster than the roughly 670-donor mean. Some IMGT-functional V segments, including TRBV6-2 and TRBV6-3, could not be distinguished by the 87-base-pair reads and were therefore excluded. According to a later analysis, most CMV-associated TCR beta chains appeared to be HLA-restricted, and the HLA associations seemed to be driven largely by CMV exposure. Because some donors lacked HLA typing at each locus, the association tests relied only on the typed subset. In a later analysis, the rate of TCR association differed among HLA loci, with DRB1 alleles having the most associated TCRs and HLA-C alleles having the fewest. According to the authors, the approach could potentially be generalized to other disease states and immunological phenotypes. Broadly in line with IMGT annotations, most TCR beta V segments showed up in productive rearrangements about 87% or about 30% of the time in an earlier analysis of 450 to 600 of the donors. In vitro tests confirmed that a few of the cytomegalovirus-associated TCR beta chains recognize cytomegalovirus antigens. A later analysis found that HLA-associated TCR beta chains were more clonally expanded and had lower generation probabilities than equally common non-associated chains. The only immune exposure information available for the cohort was CMV serostatus. Several of the top co-occurrence clusters appeared to be linked to parvovirus B19, influenza, CMV and Epstein-Barr virus, according to a later analysis. The study gave a list of about 150 TCR beta chains associated with cytomegalovirus. In a later genetic analysis, a missense DCLRE1C variant was associated with V-gene and J-gene trimming of TCR beta chains, and the association was replicated in an independent cohort. A cluster of highly shared sequence variants was judged likely to represent a technical artifact of the sequencing pipeline. A further reported finding was that TCR beta sequences accurately predicted the HLA-A and HLA-B alleles for most subjects in the first cohort. Correlated functional status among segregating V segments might be attributable to linkage disequilibrium, but an unknown experimental factor could not be ruled out. Across donors, most TCR sequences were observed very rarely, whereas some public TCRs were present in many individuals. At a false discovery rate of 0.05, a later analysis linked 15,000 to 20,000 TCR beta sequences to specific HLA alleles. When HLA alleles, especially DR and DQ, strongly co-occurred, attributing TCR associations to individual alleles was difficult.

The cohort consisted of hundreds of healthy bone marrow donors. At the time of sampling, every cohort member was nominally healthy, though immune exposures that went unrecorded were likely present. The donor was CMV seropositive and belonged to the group of some 290 seropositive cohort members. Each donor provided a peripheral blood sample, and peripheral blood mononuclear cells were used for TCR beta sequencing. Genomic DNA extraction from the blood cell samples was performed with the Qiagen DNeasy Blood Extraction Kit. Libraries were made using the immunoSEQ multiplex PCR assay. For the multiplex PCR, a mixture combining 60 forward primers for TCR Vbeta segments and 13 reverse primers for TCR Jbeta segments was used. The CDR3 region of rearranged TCR beta genes was amplified from genomic DNA by a multiplex PCR assay. On the Illumina HiSeq System, the amplified TCR beta libraries were sequenced as 87-base-pair reads. Regarding the original processing steps: A later analysis tallied roughly 78 million unique TCR beta chains across the 666 repertoires, and some 10 million of those chains were shared by two or more donors. A nearest-neighbor algorithm error-corrected the raw reads and collapsed the reads into unique sequences, merging closely related sequences to remove PCR and sequencing errors. CDR3 sequences were aligned to IMGT reference sequences to assign V, D and J gene segments. For a sequence to be retained, a match of at least six nucleotides to both a V gene segment and a J gene segment was required. A rearrangement was called productive if the CDR3 had no stop codons and remained in frame with V and J, and every other rearrangement was called non-productive. CDR3 was defined by IMGT convention, running from the second conserved V-encoded cysteine to the conserved J-encoded phenylalanine. In an earlier analysis of 587 of the donors, sequences lacking an unambiguous match to a single V gene segment were excluded. An earlier analysis of 550 to 650 of the donors classified V segments as functional when productive rearrangements were above 56.7% and as segregating when the standard deviation between donors was above 5%. A statistical classification framework was built for diagnosing cytomegalovirus status from the catalog of TCR beta chain sequences. V and J gene assignment, in a later analysis, came from comparing TCR nucleotide sequences with IMGT/GENE-DB human TR gene sequences. The TCRdist pipeline was used in a later analysis to assign CDR3 sequences and most-parsimonious VDJ recombination scenarios. In a later analysis, each TCR beta chain was defined by its CDR3 amino acid sequence together with its V-gene family, and reads without a unique V-gene family were excluded. A later analysis removed 550 to 700 highly shared, low-generation-probability nucleotide sequences to deal with suspected cross-contamination and a sequencing artifact. For each public chain, a later analysis derived a clonal expansion index from normalized ranks of inferred template counts within each repertoire. In a later analysis, generation probabilities were computed using a VDJ recombination model fitted to out-of-frame rearrangements, and the results were checked against IGoR. In a later analysis, hypergeometric tests were used to score TCR-TCR, TCR-HLA and TCR-CMV co-occurrence, with a repertoire-size bias correction applied to TCR pairs. A later analysis estimated false discovery rates by permuting HLA or CMV assignments 20 times. In a later analysis, co-occurring TCRs were grouped with DBSCAN, and TCRdist sequence similarity was added when clustering was performed within HLA-allele-positive subsets. Repertoires with fewer than 30,000 or more than 120,000 public chains, plus five repertoires with anomalous nucleotide sharing, were excluded from co-occurrence clustering. TCRdb obtained this table from immuneACCESS and retained in-frame rearrangements with V and J assigned. These tables miss some clones; where compared with another copy, unresolved V genes account for less than half of the shortfall, and the remainder is unexplained. The V and J calls and clone size were taken over from that table, and D and trimming were inferred from the DNA. This sample lists 100,000 to 150,000 clones; 83% were detected once. The leading ten clones occupy about 3.7% of the sample.

CDR1 and CDR2 were assigned from the germline V gene as MNHNS and SASEGT. From the cysteine up to the phenylalanine, the CDR3 has a length of 15 residues. Just the 45-base CDR3 DNA is kept, in frame starting at base 1. About this clone itself: No cognate antigen has been identified for it. Per-base qualities were not stored, and no clone one base away is much larger.

Material for sequencing was PBMCs. The chain uses TRBV6-1 and TRBJ2-5; the D gene is perhaps TRBD1, on 6 matching bases. The tail of the sequence fits TRBJ2-7 better, so the J call may be wrong. The clonotype originates from a middle-aged woman in good health and CMV-seropositive. The nucleotides are TGTGCCAGCAGTGAATTGACAGGAGACTCCTACGAGCAGTACTTC. Its translation reads: CASSELTGDSYEQYF.